This note documents a single T cell receptor (beta chain) sequence. Data came from immunoSEQ multiplex PCR; TCRdb stores just in-frame clones and leaves some out. The table records about 86,000 clones, approximately 81% of them present only once. This CDR3 is 15 amino acids long. V lost 1 base and J 1 base, leaving 10 bases between the germline ends. Germline V CDR1 and CDR2: SGHTA, FQGTGA. This sample is part of a study of PD-L1 blockade in urothelial cancer. Study-level information: Counts from blood samples showed a median of 141,255 T cells.

Noted time point: pretreatment peripheral blood. The specimen was PBMCs, collected around atezolizumab (anti-PD-L1) treatment. The origin of this receptor is a man aged 60 to 69 with urothelial cancer. The V call is TRBV7-3, the J call TRBJ1-1; possible D gene TRBD1, 6 bases. The CDR3 coding sequence is TGTGCCAGCAGCTTAAACAGGGCCCGGAACACTGAAGCTTTCTTT. It yields the protein CASSLNRARNTEAFF. Looking up the rest from reference TRBV7-3 and TRBJ1-1 gives the full variable domain: GAGVSQTPSNKVTEKGKYVELRCDPISGHTALYWYRQSLGQGPEFLIYFQGTGAADDSGLPNDRFFAVRPEGSVSTLKIQRTERGDSAVYLCASSLNRARNTEAFFGQGTRLTVV.